The 26 T cell receptor beta chains reported below all come from one sample, sequenced in a study of blood T cells in healthy people across ages. A second 7 to 11 cycle PCR used barcoded and J-beta primers. Using its own MiXCR run on the 5' RACE reads, TCRdb lists one record per CDR3 protein. The sample lists around 1,900,000 distinct CDR3 sequences; around 40% were seen once. The sequencing sample was made of blood. These receptors were taken from a human donor in good health.

A note on this clonotype: Germline is not matched at one junction end, which may reflect a read error. The CDR3, as DNA: TGTGCCGGCAGAGCGACAGGGTTCGGGGCCAACGTCCTGACTTTC. It yields the protein CAGRATGFGANVLTF. J is TRBJ2-6 and V is TRBV2; 7 bases agree with TRBD1. The CDR3 has 15 amino acids. The germline V gene has CDR1 SNHLY and CDR2 FYNNEI. Full variable domain (rest looked up from reference TRBV2 and TRBJ2-6): EPEVTQTPSHQVTQMGQEVILRCVPISNHLYFYWYRQILGQKVEFLVSFYNNEISEKSEIFDDQFSVERPDGSNFTLKIRSTKLEDSAMYFCAGRATGFGANVLTFGAGSRLTVL.

This clonotype appeared a single time. This chain joins TRBV3-1 and TRBJ2-3, with D tentatively TRBD2 (6 bases). The CDR3 consists of 15 residues. Per germline, CDR1 LGHDT and CDR2 YNNKEL (reference sequence). Trimming stripped 4 bases from V and 2 bases from J, with 13 bases between. CDR3 bases: TGTGCCAGCAGCCCCGGGGGAGGAAACACAGATACGCAGTATTTT. Amino acid sequence: CASSPGGGNTDTQYF.

In its sample, this clonotype was seen many times. This sequence joins TRBV6-6 and TRBJ2-4; 7 bases map to TRBD1. CDR3 size: 14 residues. Per germline, CDR1 MNHNY and CDR2 SVGAGI (reference sequence). J gave up 1 base and V 5 bases, and 2 bases lay outside the gene matches. The CDR3 protein is CASSEQGAKNIQYF. The CDR3 DNA reads TGTGCCAGCAGTGAACAGGGGGCCAAAAACATTCAGTACTTC.

This clonotype was picked up a small number of times. The chain joins TRBV5-1 to TRBJ2-3; D ambiguous. V lost 2 bases to trimming and J lost 3 bases, with 10 bases between them. From germline, CDR1 is SGHRS and CDR2 YFSETQ. The length of the CDR3 is 14 residues. The CDR3 protein is CASSLGKVTDTQYF. DNA for the CDR3: TGCGCCAGCAGCTTAGGAAAGGTGACAGATACGCAGTATTTT.

In the case of this clonotype: It may be a read error: a sequence one base away is much more abundant. This rearrangement joins TRBV2 to TRBJ2-5; TRBD2 agrees at 7 bases. Gene TRBJ2-1 matches the end of the DNA better, so the J call may be wrong. CDR3 length: 13 amino acids. Looked up from germline, CDR1 is SNHLY and CDR2 is FYNNEI. The CDR3: CASSAFLAETQFF. The CDR3 DNA is TGTGCCAGCAGTGCCTTTCTAGCGGAGACCCAGTTCTTC.

In this sample, this clonotype turned up a few times. The chain links TRBV5-1 to TRBJ2-1, with TRBD1 identical over 7 bases. In germline, CDR1 is SGHRS, CDR2 YFSETQ. V lost 0 bases, J lost 8 bases, and 14 bases stayed unmatched. The CDR3 is 17 residues long. CDR3 sequence: CASSLARDRLENDEQFF. Here the CDR3 DNA reads TGCGCCAGCAGCTTGGCCCGGGACAGATTAGAGAACGATGAGCAGTTCTTC.

This clonotype was seen more than once but under ten times. The chain joins TRBV20-1 to TRBJ2-7; D ambiguous. V was cut by 2 bases and J by 0 bases, with 14 bases left in between. The CDR3 has 15 amino acids. From germline, CDR1 is DFQATT and CDR2 SNEGSKA (reference sequence). DNA for the CDR3: TGCAGTGCTAGAACATGGGCTAGAAGCTCCTACGAGCAGTACTTC. Translated: CSARTWARSSYEQYF.

This clonotype was seen a single time. This chain links TRBV20-1 with TRBJ2-3; 7 positions agree with TRBD2. After removal of 3 bases from V and 2 bases from J, the junction contained 8 bases not matched to a gene. The CDR3 extends over 15 amino acids. CDR1 is DFQATT, CDR2 SNEGSKA, per germline (reference sequence). The DNA for the CDR3 is TGCAGTGCTAGCCATTCACGGGGGGTCACAGATACGCAGTATTTT. Amino acids: CSASHSRGVTDTQYF.

The V call is TRBV28, the J call TRBJ1-6; D unresolved. CDR3 size: 15 residues. The germline gives CDR1 MDHEN, CDR2 SYDVKM. V was shortened by 5 bases and J by 3 bases, with 11 bases between the two germline ends. The CDR3 here is CASSRLELYNSPLHF. CDR3 DNA: TGTGCCAGCAGTCGACTTGAACTCTATAATTCACCCCTCCACTTT.

For the CDR3, the DNA is TGCAGCGTTTGGGGGGGGGACAGGGAGGACACTGAAGCTTTCTTT. Its protein is CSVWGGDREDTEAFF. The J gene is TRBJ1-1, the V gene TRBV29-1, with 9 bases lining up with TRBD1. Germline V gene sequence: CDR1 SQVTM, CDR2 ANQGSEA. Trimming took 5 bases from V and 3 from J; bases not matched to a gene: 10. This CDR3 is built from 15 residues.

This clonotype was picked up a small number of times. This chain joins TRBV5-6 and TRBJ2-4, with a weak D call TRBD1 (6 bases). The CDR3 has 14 residues. Germline values: CDR1 SGHDT, CDR2 YYEEEE. V was shortened by 4 bases and J by 6 bases, with 14 bases between the two germline ends. The chain's CDR3 is CASSLRGVANIQYF. As DNA, the CDR3 is TGTGCCAGCAGCCTCAGGGGAGTAGCAAACATTCAGTACTTC.

J is TRBJ1-2 and V is TRBV29-1, with 10 bases that match TRBD1. The CDR3 totals 16 residues. The trim removed 4 bases at V and 6 bases at J, leaving 14 bases unmatched. CDR1 is SQVTM and CDR2 is ANQGSEA in the germline V gene. This CDR3 reads CSVVVTTDRGRNGYTF. In nucleotides, the CDR3 is TGCAGCGTTGTCGTAACAACTGACAGGGGGCGAAATGGCTACACCTTC.

The CDR3 sequence is CASSSLEGRVYSNQPQHF. The CDR3 DNA reads as TGTGCCAGCAGTTCCCTCGAGGGGAGGGTTTATAGCAATCAGCCCCAGCATTTT. The V gene is TRBV28, the J gene TRBJ1-5; possibly TRBD1 for D (5 bases). V was shortened by 4 bases and J by 0 bases, with 19 bases between the two germline ends. The CDR3 extends over 18 amino acids. Germline V gene data show CDR1 as MDHEN and CDR2 as SYDVKM.

This chain uses TRBV7-2 with TRBJ2-1; perhaps D is TRBD1 or TRBD2 (6 bases each). With 1 base removed from V and 2 bases from J, the gap between germline ends came to 9 bases. The CDR3 has 15 residues. Germline CDR1 SGHTA, CDR2 FQGNSA. The CDR3 sequence is CTSSLVGGTYNEQFF. In DNA form, the CDR3 reads TGTACCAGCAGCTTAGTAGGGGGGACCTACAATGAGCAGTTCTTC.

The chain has TRBV15 and TRBJ2-1, with D possibly being TRBD2 (7 bases). CDR1 LNHNV and CDR2 YYDKDF come from the germline V gene (reference sequence). The CDR3 totals 13 residues. Trimming left V 0 bases short and J 12 bases short, with 12 bases between. This CDR3 reads CATSRERGAGQFF. The CDR3 nucleotides read TGTGCCACCAGCAGAGAACGGGGGGCTGGGCAGTTCTTC.

V usage is TRBV9 and J usage is TRBJ2-7; a possible D gene is TRBD2 (6 bases). The J call is doubtful: the DNA matches TRBJ2-5 better. CDR3 size: 17 residues. Per germline, CDR1 SGDLS and CDR2 YYNGEE. CDR3 in amino acids: CASSPGLSERVGETQYF. The CDR3 nucleotides read TGTGCCAGCAGCCCGGGTCTTTCGGAGCGGGTCGGAGAGACCCAGTACTTC.

The J gene is TRBJ1-6, the V gene TRBV5-1; 10 nucleotides agree with TRBD1. J lost 9 bases, V lost 0 bases, and 3 bases had no gene match. This CDR3 is built from 15 residues. The germline V gene has CDR1 SGHRS and CDR2 YFSETQ. CDR3 amino acids: CASSLGGTGASPLHF. The CDR3 DNA reads as TGCGCCAGCAGCTTGGGCGGGACAGGGGCTTCACCCCTCCACTTT.

The chain uses TRBV2 and TRBJ1-1; D is perhaps TRBD1 (5 bases). Germline CDR1 and CDR2: SNHLY and FYNNEI. Trimming left V 6 bases short and J 4 bases short, with 18 bases between. CDR3 length: 15 amino acids. CDR3 DNA sequence: TGTGCCAGCAGCCAGGGTTTGGTAAAGGGCACTGAAGCTTTCTTT. It is translated as CASSQGLVKGTEAFF.

This clonotype was seen more than once but under ten times. The V gene is TRBV10-2, the J gene TRBJ2-3, with a tentative D call TRBD1 (6 bases). Germline CDR1 is WSHSY and CDR2 is SAAADI. Trimming cost V 6 bases and J 2 bases, with 12 bases left between them. The length of the CDR3 is 14 residues. CDR3 sequence: CASRDRQLTDTQYF. The DNA for the CDR3 is TGCGCCAGCAGGGACAGACAGCTCACAGATACGCAGTATTTT.

The chain has TRBV13 and TRBJ1-2; D gene unclear. The CDR3 has 15 amino acids. Germline V gene lookup returns CDR1 PRHDT and CDR2 FYEKMQ (reference sequence). Trimming shortened V by 3 bases and J by 2 bases, and 13 bases separated the two germline ends. The CDR3 bases are TGTGCCAGCAGCTTTGATCCGGGAACCAACTATGGCTACACCTTC. It specifies CASSFDPGTNYGYTF.

The V gene is TRBV2, the J gene TRBJ2-7, with 7 bases identical to TRBD1. In germline, CDR1 is SNHLY, CDR2 FYNNEI. The CDR3 consists of 15 residues. The V and J ends lost 4 bases and 1 base, in that order; junction bases with no gene match: 7. The CDR3 sequence is CASSARQGESYEQYF. Written as DNA, the CDR3 is TGTGCCAGCAGTGCGAGACAGGGCGAATCCTACGAGCAGTACTTC.

This clonotype showed up just a few times. The chain is built from TRBV6-5 and TRBJ2-7; D is uncertain. V gave up 2 bases and J gave up 0 bases, with 8 bases separating them. The CDR3 has 14 residues. Germline CDR1 MNHEY, CDR2 SVGAGI. CDR3 nucleotides: TGTGCCAGCAGTTACAGTGACCTCTCCTACGAGCAGTACTTC. Its protein is CASSYSDLSYEQYF.

This clonotype was recorded once. This chain connects TRBV12-3 or TRBV12-4 to TRBJ1-4; 7 nucleotides align to TRBD1. The CDR3 consists of 14 residues. V gave up 5 bases and J gave up 4 bases; unmatched junction bases: 4. The CDR3 loop is CASSAQGNNEKLFF. The CDR3 DNA sequence: TGTGCCAGCAGTGCACAGGGGAATAATGAAAAACTGTTTTTT.

This clonotype showed up just a few times. The CDR3 DNA reads as TGTGCCAGCAGCCCCAACCCAGGGGTAGCAGACGAGCAGTACTTC. It codes for CASSPNPGVADEQYF. The V gene is TRBV28, the J gene TRBJ2-7; D perhaps matches TRBD1 (6 bases). V was shortened by 6 bases and J by 5 bases, with 20 bases between the two germline ends. Germline CDR1 is MDHEN and CDR2 is SYDVKM. The length of the CDR3 is 15 residues.

The chain links TRBV5-6 to TRBJ2-7; D is unresolved. From germline, CDR1 is SGHDT and CDR2 YYEEEE. V lost 4 bases and J lost 1, with 12 bases in between. The CDR3 length is 14 residues. The CDR3 reads CASSQTIRSYEQYF. As DNA, the CDR3 is TGTGCCAGCAGCCAAACAATCCGTTCCTACGAGCAGTACTTC.

The chain employs TRBV7-2 and TRBJ1-5; perhaps TRBD1 as D (5 bases). The CDR3 consists of 14 residues. From germline, CDR1 is SGHTA and CDR2 FQGNSA. The V end was cut by 5 bases, the J end by 3 bases, with 11 bases between. DNA of the CDR3: TGTGCCAGCAGCCCTTACAGGAACAATCAGCCCCAGCATTTT. It encodes CASSPYRNNQPQHF.